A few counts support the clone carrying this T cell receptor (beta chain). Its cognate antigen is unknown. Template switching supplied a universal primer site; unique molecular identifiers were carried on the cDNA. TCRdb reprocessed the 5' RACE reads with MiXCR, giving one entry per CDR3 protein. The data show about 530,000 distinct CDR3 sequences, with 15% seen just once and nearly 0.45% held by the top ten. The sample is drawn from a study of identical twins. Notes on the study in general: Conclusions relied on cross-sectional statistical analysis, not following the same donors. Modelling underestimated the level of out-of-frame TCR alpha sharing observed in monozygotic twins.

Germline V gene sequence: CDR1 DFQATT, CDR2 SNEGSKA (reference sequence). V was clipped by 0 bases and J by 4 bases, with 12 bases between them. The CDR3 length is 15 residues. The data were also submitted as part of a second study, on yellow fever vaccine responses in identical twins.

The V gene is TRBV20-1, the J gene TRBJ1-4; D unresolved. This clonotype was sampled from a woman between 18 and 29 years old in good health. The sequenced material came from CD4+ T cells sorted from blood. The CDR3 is CSARDGKISNEKLFF. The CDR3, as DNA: TGCAGTGCTAGAGATGGAAAAATAAGTAATGAAAAACTGTTTTTT.